Given below is one T cell receptor (beta chain) in context. These data come from a study of blood T cell repertoires in COVID-19. About the research overall: Collection of acute and convalescent COVID-19 samples took place in the United States, Italy and Spain.

V was cut by 4 bases and J by 10 bases, with 22 bases left in between. This CDR3 is 15 amino acids long. CDR1 LGHDT and CDR2 YNNKEL come from the germline V gene (reference sequence). Sequenced by immunoSEQ multiplex PCR; TCRdb stores in-frame clones only, minus some. The sample shows about 230,000 clones, roughly 86% of them seen only once. This clonotype was sampled from a woman in her twenties or thirties with acute COVID-19. The chain links TRBV3-1 (or the pseudogene TRBV3-2) to TRBJ1-1; maybe TRBD1 (6 bases). Sequencing was performed on PBMCs or T cells enriched from blood (not recorded which). CDR3 amino acids: CASSPNDDGGRGAFF. CDR3 DNA sequence: TGTGCCAGCAGCCCCAACGACGACGGGGGGCGCGGAGCTTTCTTT.